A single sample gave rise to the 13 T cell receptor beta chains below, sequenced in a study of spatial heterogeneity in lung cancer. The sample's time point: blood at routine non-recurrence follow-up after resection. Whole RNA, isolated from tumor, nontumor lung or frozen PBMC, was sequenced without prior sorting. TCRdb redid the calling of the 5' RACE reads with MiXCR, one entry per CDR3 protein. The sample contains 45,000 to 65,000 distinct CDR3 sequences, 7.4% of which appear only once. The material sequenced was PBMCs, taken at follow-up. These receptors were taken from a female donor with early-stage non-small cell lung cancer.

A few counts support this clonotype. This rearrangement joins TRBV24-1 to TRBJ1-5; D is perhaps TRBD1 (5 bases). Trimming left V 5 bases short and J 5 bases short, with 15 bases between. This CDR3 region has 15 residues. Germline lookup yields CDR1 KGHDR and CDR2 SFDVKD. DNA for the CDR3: TGTGCCACCAGTGCGGCCAGGCGAGGGGATCAGCCCCAGCATTTT. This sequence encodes CATSAARRGDQPQHF.

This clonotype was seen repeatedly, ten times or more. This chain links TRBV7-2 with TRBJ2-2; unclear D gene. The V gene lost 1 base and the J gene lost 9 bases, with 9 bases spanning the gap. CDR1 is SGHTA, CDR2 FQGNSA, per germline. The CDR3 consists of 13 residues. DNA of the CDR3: TGTGCCAGCAGCTTAGGAGAGGACCGGGAGCTGTTTTTT. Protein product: CASSLGEDRELFF.

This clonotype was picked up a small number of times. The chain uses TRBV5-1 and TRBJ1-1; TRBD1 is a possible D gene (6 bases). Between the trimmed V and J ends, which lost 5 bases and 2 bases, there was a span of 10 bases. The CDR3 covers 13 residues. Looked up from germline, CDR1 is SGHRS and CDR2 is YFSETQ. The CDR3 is CASSVQGNTEAFF. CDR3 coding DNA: TGCGCCAGCAGTGTACAGGGTAACACTGAAGCTTTCTTT.

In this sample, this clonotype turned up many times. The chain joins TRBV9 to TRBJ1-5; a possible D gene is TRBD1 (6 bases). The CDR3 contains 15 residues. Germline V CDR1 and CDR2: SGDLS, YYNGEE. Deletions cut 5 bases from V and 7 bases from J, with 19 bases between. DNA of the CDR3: TGTGCCAGCAGGCGTTCAGGAGGGGGTGAACAGCCCCAGCATTTT. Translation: CASRRSGGGEQPQHF.

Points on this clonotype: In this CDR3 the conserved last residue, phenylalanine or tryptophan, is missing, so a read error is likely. CDR3 sequence (DNA): TGTGCCAGCAGCCCCGCCTCCCGCCGGGGAATCACAGATACGCAGTATCTT. It encodes CASSPASRRGITDTQYL. The chain carries TRBV5-4 and TRBJ2-3, with D possibly being TRBD2 (5 bases). CDR3 size: 17 residues. The germline V and J ends were trimmed by 4 bases and 2 bases, with 20 bases remaining between them. Per the germline V gene, CDR1 is SGHNT and CDR2 is YYREEE (reference sequence).

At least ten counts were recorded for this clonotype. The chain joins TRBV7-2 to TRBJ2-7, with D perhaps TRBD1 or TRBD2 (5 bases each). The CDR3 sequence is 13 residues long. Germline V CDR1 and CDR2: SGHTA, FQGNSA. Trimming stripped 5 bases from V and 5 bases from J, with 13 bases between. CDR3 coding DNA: TGTGCCAGCAGCCCGAATTGGGGGAACGAGCAGTACTTC. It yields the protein CASSPNWGNEQYF. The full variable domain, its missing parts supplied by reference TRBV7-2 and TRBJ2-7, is GAGVSQSPSNKVTEKGKDVELRCDPISGHTALYWYRQSLGQGLEFLIYFQGNSAPDKSGLPSDRFSAERTGGSVSTLTIQRTQQEDSAVYLCASSPNWGNEQYFGPGTRLTVT.

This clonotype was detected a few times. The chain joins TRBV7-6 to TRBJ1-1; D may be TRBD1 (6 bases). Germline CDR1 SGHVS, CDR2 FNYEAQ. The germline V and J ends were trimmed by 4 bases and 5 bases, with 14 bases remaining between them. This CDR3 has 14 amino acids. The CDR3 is CASSSLPRGTEAFF. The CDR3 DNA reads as TGTGCCAGCAGCTCTCTTCCCAGGGGAACTGAAGCTTTCTTT.

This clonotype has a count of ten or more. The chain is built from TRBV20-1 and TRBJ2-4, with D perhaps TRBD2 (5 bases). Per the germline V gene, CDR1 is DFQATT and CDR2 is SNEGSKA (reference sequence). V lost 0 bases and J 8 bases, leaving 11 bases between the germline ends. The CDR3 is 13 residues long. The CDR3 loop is CSARDTREYIQYF. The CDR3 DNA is TGCAGTGCTAGAGATACACGGGAATACATTCAGTACTTC.

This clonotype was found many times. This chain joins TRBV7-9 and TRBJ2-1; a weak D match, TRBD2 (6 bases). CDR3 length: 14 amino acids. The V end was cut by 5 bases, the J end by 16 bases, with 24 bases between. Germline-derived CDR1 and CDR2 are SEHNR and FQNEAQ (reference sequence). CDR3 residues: CASSPTGGTPPGFF. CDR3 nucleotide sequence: TGTGCCAGCAGCCCAACCGGGGGAACCCCACCCGGTTTCTTC.

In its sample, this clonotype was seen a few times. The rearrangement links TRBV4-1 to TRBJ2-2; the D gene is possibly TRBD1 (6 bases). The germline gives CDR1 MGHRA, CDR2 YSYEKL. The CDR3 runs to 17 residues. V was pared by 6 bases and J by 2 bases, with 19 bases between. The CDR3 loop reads CASSPGTWDKNTGELFF. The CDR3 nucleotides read TGCGCCAGCAGTCCCGGTACCTGGGACAAAAACACCGGGGAGCTGTTTTTT.

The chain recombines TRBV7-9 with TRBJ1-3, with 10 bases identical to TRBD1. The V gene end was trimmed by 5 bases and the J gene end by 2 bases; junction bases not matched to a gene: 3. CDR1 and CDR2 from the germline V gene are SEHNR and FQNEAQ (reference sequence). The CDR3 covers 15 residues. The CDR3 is CASSPGTGAGNTIYF. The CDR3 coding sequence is TGTGCCAGCAGCCCCGGGACAGGGGCTGGAAACACCATATATTTT.

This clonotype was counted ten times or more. Here the CDR3 DNA reads TGCGCCAGCAGCCGACTAGCCCAAGACACCGGGGAGCTGTTTTTT. The encoded protein is CASSRLAQDTGELFF. This rearrangement joins TRBV5-1 to TRBJ2-2; 7 bases match TRBD2. From germline, CDR1 is SGHRS and CDR2 YFSETQ. V trimming: 4 bases; J trimming: 3 bases; junction bases outside the gene matches: 6. CDR3 size: 15 residues.

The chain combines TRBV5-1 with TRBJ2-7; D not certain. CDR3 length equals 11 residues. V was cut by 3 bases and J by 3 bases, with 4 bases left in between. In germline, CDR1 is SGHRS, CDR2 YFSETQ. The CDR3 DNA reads TGCGCCAGCAGCTACTACTACGAGCAGTACTTC. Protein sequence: CASSYYYEQYF.